The entry below gives a single T cell receptor (beta chain) sequence along with its context. Only a few counts were recorded for this clone. Its antigen is not yet known. Within one base of it there is no much larger clone, and no base qualities were kept. Trimming removed 1 base from V and 8 bases from J, leaving 12 bases between the germline ends. Via the germline V gene, CDR1 is SGHRS and CDR2 YFSETQ. Counted from cysteine to phenylalanine, this CDR3 has 13 amino acids. CDR3 DNA is the only sequence kept; it has 39 bases, read in frame from the first base. The data stem from a study of cytomegalovirus exposure and HLA in healthy donors (dated by TCRdb to the late 2010s). Looking at the study overall: An earlier analysis of 587 of the donors reported 276 Gb of sequence data and 117 million unique TCR beta sequences obtained from some 170 million T cells. Approximately 300 gigabases of sequencing data and 75 million to 85 million unique TCR sequences made up an early release that covered several hundred HLA-typed donors. Of the approximately 400 genotyped donors, approximately 82% fell in the genetic ancestry cluster associated with self-reported Caucasian donors. The study was designed to test whether signatures of past pathogen exposure could be identified by cataloging public T cell receptors. The study used immunosequencing to profile the T cell repertoires of approximately 630 subjects and linked those repertoires to cytomegalovirus serostatus. Along with the approximately 600-subject first cohort, a separate validation cohort of more than 90 different subjects was used. The study combined high-throughput TCR immunosequencing, statistical association of individual TCRs with disease status, and machine learning to predict cytomegalovirus infection status. To study patterns of TCR occurrence, a later analysis re-analyzed previously published TCR beta repertoires from 700 or so donors and added high-resolution HLA genotyping. The later analysis used no new phenotypic data to find candidate immune exposures, relying instead on TCR beta sequences and their occurrence across donors. An earlier analysis of about 620 of the donors applied high-throughput TCR beta sequencing to assess whether each TCR beta V gene segment acted as functional or pseudogenic. Donor age, sex, ethnicity and CMV serostatus were collected together with the repertoire data. A later genetic analysis took genome-wide SNP genotypes for about three fifths of the 666 donors and used that subset as a discovery cohort. All discovery cohort repertoires had been generated using a single sequencing platform. Both class I and class II loci were covered by HLA typing, at four-digit resolution. Typing coverage varied by locus: roughly 629-640 donors for A, B, C, DRB1 and DQB1; roughly 510 for DQA1; about 590 for DPA1; under 490 for DPB1. Four to six DR-DQ haplotypes were handled as single units for association and clustering, since linkage in the cohort was strong. On average, around 230,000 unique TCR beta nucleotide sequences were sequenced per donor among 398 genotyped donors of the cohort, with 15% to 20% of those sequences being non-productive. The paper as a whole reports these results and caveats: Some IMGT-functional V segments, including TRBV6-2 and TRBV6-3, could not be distinguished by the 87-base-pair reads and were therefore excluded. In the study, 150 to 200 TCR beta chains were listed as associated with cytomegalovirus. CMV serostatus was the only immune exposure information available for the cohort. In a later genetic analysis, fewer N-insertions in productive TCRs were reported among donors in an Asian-associated ancestry cluster than the approximately 710-donor mean. Because HLA typing was unavailable for some donors at each locus, only the typed subset was used in association tests. A later analysis associated 16,951 TCR beta sequences with specific HLA alleles at a false discovery rate of 0.05. It was suggested by the authors that the approach could potentially be generalized to other disease states and immunological phenotypes. The classifier was reported to diagnose cytomegalovirus status with high specificity and sensitivity in both the original and validation cohorts. The cohort was sequenced for TCR beta chains only, and without alpha or paired-chain data the features that could be detected were limited. V-gene and J-gene trimming of TCR beta chains was associated with a missense DCLRE1C variant in a later genetic analysis, and the association was replicated in an independent cohort. A later analysis found that most CMV-associated TCR beta chains appeared HLA-restricted, with HLA associations seemingly driven largely by CMV exposure. A further reported finding was that TCR beta sequences accurately predicted the HLA-A and HLA-B alleles for most subjects in the first cohort. In a later analysis, TCR association rates were found to vary across HLA loci, with the most associated TCRs seen for DRB1 alleles and the fewest for HLA-C alleles. Correlated functional status among segregating V segments might be attributable to linkage disequilibrium, but an unknown experimental factor could not be ruled out. In a later analysis, HLA-associated TCR beta chains were found to be more clonally expanded and to have lower generation probabilities than equally common non-associated chains. A group of highly shared sequence variants was considered likely to be a technical artifact of the sequencing pipeline. Most TCR sequences were observed very rarely across donors, whereas some public TCRs were present in many individuals. When HLA alleles, especially DR and DQ, strongly co-occurred, TCR associations were difficult to assign to individual alleles. Broadly in line with IMGT annotations, most TCR beta V segments showed up in productive rearrangements about 87% or about 30% of the time in an earlier analysis of approximately 640 of the donors. Approximately 16 rarely observed V segments, including chromosome 9 orphons, were excluded from the earlier analysis of some 590 of the donors because counts were too low. In vitro tests confirmed that a few of the cytomegalovirus-associated TCR beta chains recognize cytomegalovirus antigens. Several of the top co-occurrence clusters appeared to be linked to parvovirus B19, influenza, CMV and Epstein-Barr virus, according to a later analysis. Roughly uniform sequencing depth across donors was assumed in presence/absence analyses, although this assumption may not hold.

The cohort consisted of 666 healthy bone marrow donors. Cohort members were all nominally healthy when sampled, although unrecorded immune exposures were likely present. The donor tested CMV seronegative and was one of the 352 seronegative cohort members. Every donor gave a peripheral blood sample, and the peripheral blood mononuclear cells from that sample were used for TCR beta sequencing. Genomic DNA extraction from the blood cell samples was performed with the Qiagen DNeasy Blood Extraction Kit. The library relied on the immunoSEQ multiplex PCR assay. The multiplex PCR relied on a mix of 60 forward primers for TCR Vbeta segments and 13 reverse primers for TCR Jbeta segments. A multiplex PCR assay on genomic DNA amplified the CDR3 region of rearranged TCR beta genes. Amplified TCR beta libraries were sequenced as 87-base-pair reads on the Illumina HiSeq System. The original methods were these. In a later analysis, around 80 million unique TCR beta chains were counted across the 690 or so repertoires, and about 9.9 million of these chains were shared by at least two donors. Raw reads were error-corrected and collapsed into unique sequences by a nearest-neighbor algorithm in which closely related sequences were merged to remove PCR and sequencing errors. To assign V, D and J gene segments, CDR3 sequences were aligned to IMGT reference sequences. For a sequence to be retained, a match of at least six nucleotides was required to both a V gene segment and a J gene segment. A rearrangement was called productive if the CDR3 had no stop codons and remained in frame with V and J, and every other rearrangement was called non-productive. CDR3 was defined according to IMGT convention as the region running from the second conserved V-encoded cysteine to the conserved J-encoded phenylalanine. The earlier analysis of about 620 of the donors excluded sequences that lacked an unambiguous match to a single V gene segment. In an earlier analysis of approximately 500 of the donors, a V segment was called functional when productive rearrangements were above 56.7%, and segregating when the standard deviation between donors exceeded 5%. A statistical classification framework was developed to diagnose cytomegalovirus status using the catalog of TCR beta chain sequences. A later analysis assigned V and J genes by comparing TCR nucleotide sequences with IMGT/GENE-DB human TR gene sequences. In a later analysis, CDR3 sequences and most-parsimonious VDJ recombination scenarios were assigned using the TCRdist pipeline. A later analysis defined each TCR beta chain by its CDR3 amino acid sequence plus V-gene family, and excluded reads lacking a unique V-gene family. As a way to deal with suspected cross-contamination and a sequencing artifact, a later analysis dropped 592 nucleotide sequences that were highly shared and had low generation probability. For each public chain, a later analysis derived a clonal expansion index from normalized ranks of inferred template counts within each repertoire. Generation probabilities in a later analysis came from a VDJ recombination model fitted to out-of-frame rearrangements, and those results were checked against IGoR. In a later analysis, hypergeometric tests were used to score TCR-TCR, TCR-HLA and TCR-CMV co-occurrence, with a repertoire-size bias correction applied to TCR pairs. A later analysis estimated false discovery rates by permuting HLA or CMV assignments 20 times. In a later analysis, co-occurring TCRs were grouped using DBSCAN, and TCRdist sequence similarity was added for clustering within HLA-allele-positive subsets. Repertoires with fewer than 30,000 or more than 120,000 public chains were left out of co-occurrence clustering, as were a handful of repertoires with anomalous nucleotide sharing. TCRdb holds this immuneACCESS table with in-frame rearrangements only. Some clones are missing; in checked studies, unresolved V genes explain under half, and the rest has no known cause. V and J calls plus clone size are reproduced from that table; the DNA served to infer D and trimming. Across this sample there are under 200,000 clones, with 65% to 85% seen only once. Around 2.5% of the sample comes from the top ten.

Sequenced material: PBMCs. The chain is made from TRBV5-1 and TRBJ1-2; D gene: possibly TRBD1, on 6 matching bases. The TCR sequence derives from a man in his sixties in good health and CMV-seronegative. The nucleotides read TGCGCCAGCAGCTTGCAGGGGTCTCGAGGCTACACCTTC. This encodes CASSLQGSRGYTF.